The following is a T cell receptor beta chain sequence with its context. A few counts support this clonotype. Which antigen it targets is not known. No quality values exist for individual bases; no much larger clone is one base distant. The data derive from a study of blood T cells in healthy people across ages (dated by TCRdb to about 2015). Broadly, across the study: In model experiments, template switching captured roughly one uniquely barcoded TCR beta cDNA molecule for every two T cells. To track age-related changes in TCR beta repertoire diversity, the study relied on deep sequencing normalized with unique cDNA molecular identifiers. The donors were split into four age groups: young (average roughly 15 years), middle-aged (about 40), aged (about 56) and long-lived (roughly 77). Donors of different ages were randomly distributed across sequencing lanes to avoid experimental bias. Two additional independent replicas of 1 million unique cDNA reads from the same blood draw were analyzed for two donors (one aged 18 to 29 and one aged 80 or older). On the study overall, not on this receptor specifically: Bulk unsorted PBMC profiling prevented conclusive comparison of naive and antigen-experienced compartments. The percentage of naive T cells measured by flow cytometry correlated strongly with observed TCR beta diversity. Because the CMV infection status of the donors was unknown, age-related changes in expanded clonotypes may potentially have been confounded. The long-lived group showed more naive CD4+ T cells, fewer expanded clones and increased TCR diversity than the aged group, suggesting age selection. Observed TCR beta diversity per million T cells fell roughly linearly with age, and a significant reduction was already apparent by age around 40. Estimates of total diversity based on one million sequenced T cells were regarded as lower bounds and as underestimates.

The donors were some 39 Caucasian individuals from Russia, aged about 6 to 95 years, who were systemically healthy. Each donor gave ten milliliters of peripheral blood, drawn into EDTA-treated Vacutainer tubes. Ficoll-Paque density-gradient centrifugation was used to isolate PBMCs, with at least 7 million obtained per sample. Trizol reagent was used to extract total RNA from the PBMCs, yielding at least 5 micrograms per sample. For every donor, flow cytometry on a PBMC aliquot measured the percentage of naive CD45RAhigh/CD27high T cells. To prepare the library, 5' RACE was applied. The listed sequencing device is Illumina HiSeq 2500. A second PCR of roughly 6 to 11 cycles was performed with a sample-barcoded 5' primer and a J-beta primer mix. A unique molecular identifier was introduced onto each TCR beta cDNA molecule by a template-switch 5' adaptor carrying 12 random nucleotides. At least 3 million CDR3-containing paired-end reads were obtained from each sample. The Mint cDNA synthesis kit, primed by a TRBC-specific oligonucleotide, was used to synthesize first-strand cDNA from all RNA. After uracil-DNA glycosylase treatment, a first 18-cycle PCR used universal primers M1SS and BC2_uni_R on all cDNA. In the authors' own workflow: Each sample was normalized by randomly selecting 1 million high-quality reads, each carrying a distinct molecular identifier. Instead of being binned into consensus sequences, reads that shared molecular identifiers were thrown out. MiTCR, set to a Q25 quality threshold and the strictest error-elimination algorithm, was used for CDR3 identification, clonotype clustering and error correction. A nonparametric unseen species model using Euler transformation provided a lower-bound estimate of total TCR beta diversity. TCRdb's own reprocessing of the public reads used fastp at Q25 and MiXCR and kept productive beta chains. Rows are unified per CDR3 protein, each entry keeping the most common DNA and genes. The V and J calls and clone size come from TCRdb's table, not from the authors' own analysis. Recorded for this sample are 650,000 to 800,000 distinct CDR3 sequences; under 65% of them occurred a single time. In total, the top ten clones hold 13% of the sample.

The TCR comes from a woman aged 80 or older in good health. Sequenced input: blood.

The DNA reads as follows: TGTGCCAGCAGCCGAGCGGGGACCATAAGCACAGATACGCAGTATTTT. It encodes CASSRAGTISTDTQYF. Here the chain combines TRBV7-9 and TRBJ2-3; 7 bases in the junction line up with TRBD2. CDR1 and CDR2 are read off the germline V gene (reference sequence) as SEHNR and FQNEAQ. V has 5 bases trimmed and J has 0 bases trimmed; junction bases matching no gene number 8. The CDR3 runs 16 amino acids, cysteine and phenylalanine included. The only DNA kept is the CDR3, 48 bases in frame from the first base.